The sample holds one count of the clone carrying this T cell receptor (beta chain). What it binds is unknown. The CDR3 consists of 15 residues. After removal of 2 bases from V and 5 bases from J, the junction contained 5 bases not matched to a gene. Germline V gene data show CDR1 as SGHTS and CDR2 as YDEGEE. This sample stems from a study of shared clonotypes between healthy human individuals. Study outcomes and limitations: Larger estimated richness was generally seen in naive subsets than in memory subsets. It was anticipated that sequencing depth would influence how many clonotypes donors shared. Sampling was confined to blood; repertoires within tissues likely differ.

Repertoires were generated with immunoSEQ multiplex PCR, while TCRdb's copy carries only in-frame clones and drops some. The repertoire holds over a million clones, with around 95% as singletons. Input material: naive CD4+ T cells sorted from blood. Subset: CD45RA+ positively selected. This sequence originates from a man between 25 and 39 years old in good health. This chain links TRBV5-8 with TRBJ2-5; 11 bases fit TRBD1. CDR3 amino acids: CASSFSDRGLETQYF. CDR3 sequence (DNA): TGTGCCAGCAGCTTCTCGGACAGGGGGCTTGAGACCCAGTACTTC.